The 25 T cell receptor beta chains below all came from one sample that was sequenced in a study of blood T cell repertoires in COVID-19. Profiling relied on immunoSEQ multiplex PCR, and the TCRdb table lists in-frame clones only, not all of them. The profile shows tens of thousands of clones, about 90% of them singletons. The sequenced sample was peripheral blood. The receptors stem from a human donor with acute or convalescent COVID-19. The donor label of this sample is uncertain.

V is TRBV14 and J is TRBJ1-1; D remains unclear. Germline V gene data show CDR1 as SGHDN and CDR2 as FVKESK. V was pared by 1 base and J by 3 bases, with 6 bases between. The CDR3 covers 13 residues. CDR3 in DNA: TGTGCCAGCAGCCAAGGTCCCGACACTGAAGCTTTCTTT. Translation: CASSQGPDTEAFF.

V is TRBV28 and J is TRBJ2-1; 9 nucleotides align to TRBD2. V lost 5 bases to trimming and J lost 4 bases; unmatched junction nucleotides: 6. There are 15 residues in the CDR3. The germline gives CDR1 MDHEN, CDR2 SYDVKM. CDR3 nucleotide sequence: TGTGCCAGCAGTCCTTCTAGCGGGGCTTACAATGAGCAGTTCTTC. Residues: CASSPSSGAYNEQFF. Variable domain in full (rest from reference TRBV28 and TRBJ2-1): DVKVTQSSRYLVKRTGEKVFLECVQDMDHENMFWYRQDPGLGLRLIYFSYDVKMKEKGDIPEGYSVSREKKERFSLILESASTNQTSMYLCASSPSSGAYNEQFFGPGTRLTVL.

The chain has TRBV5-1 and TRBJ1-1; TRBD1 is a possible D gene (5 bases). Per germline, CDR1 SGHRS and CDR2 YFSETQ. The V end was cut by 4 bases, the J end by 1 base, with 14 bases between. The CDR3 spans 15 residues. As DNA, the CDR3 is TGCGCCAGCAGCCTCCTGGGGCAAGGGAACACTGAAGCTTTCTTT. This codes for CASSLLGQGNTEAFF.

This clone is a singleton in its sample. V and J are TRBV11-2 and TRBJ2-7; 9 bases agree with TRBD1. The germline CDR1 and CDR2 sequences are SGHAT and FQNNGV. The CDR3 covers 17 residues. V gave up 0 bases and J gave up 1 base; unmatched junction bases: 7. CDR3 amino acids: CASSLDTNRGLSYEQYF. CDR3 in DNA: TGTGCCAGCAGCTTAGACACAAACAGGGGGCTATCCTACGAGCAGTACTTC.

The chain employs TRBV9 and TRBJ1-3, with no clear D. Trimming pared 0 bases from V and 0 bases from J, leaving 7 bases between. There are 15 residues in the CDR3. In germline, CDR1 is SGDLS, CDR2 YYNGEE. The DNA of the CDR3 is TGTGCCAGCAGCGTAGCTCTGAGCTCTGGAAACACCATATATTTT. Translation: CASSVALSSGNTIYF.

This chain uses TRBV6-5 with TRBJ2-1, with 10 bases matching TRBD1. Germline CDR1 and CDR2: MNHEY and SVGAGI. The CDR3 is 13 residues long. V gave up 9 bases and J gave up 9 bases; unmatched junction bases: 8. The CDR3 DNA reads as TGTGCCAGTCAATCGACAGGGGGCGGTGAGCAGTTCTTC. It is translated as CASQSTGGGEQFF.

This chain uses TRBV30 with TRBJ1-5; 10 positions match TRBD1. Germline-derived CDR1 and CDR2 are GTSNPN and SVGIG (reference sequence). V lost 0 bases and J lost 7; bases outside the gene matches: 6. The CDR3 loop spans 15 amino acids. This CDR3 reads CAWSVRGTGEQPQHF. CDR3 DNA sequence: TGTGCCTGGAGTGTACGGGGGACAGGGGAACAGCCCCAGCATTTT.

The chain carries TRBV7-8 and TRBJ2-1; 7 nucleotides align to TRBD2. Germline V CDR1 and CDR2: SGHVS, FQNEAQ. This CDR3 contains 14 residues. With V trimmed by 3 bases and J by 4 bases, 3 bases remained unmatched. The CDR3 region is CASSFGGRYNEQFF. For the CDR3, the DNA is TGTGCCAGCAGCTTCGGCGGGAGATACAATGAGCAGTTCTTC.

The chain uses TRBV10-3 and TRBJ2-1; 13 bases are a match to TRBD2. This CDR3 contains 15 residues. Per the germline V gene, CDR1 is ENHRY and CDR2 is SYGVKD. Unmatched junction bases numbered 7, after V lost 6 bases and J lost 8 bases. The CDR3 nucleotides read TGTGCCATCAGGGCCGGACTAGCGGGAGACGATGAGCAGTTCTTC. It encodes CAIRAGLAGDDEQFF.

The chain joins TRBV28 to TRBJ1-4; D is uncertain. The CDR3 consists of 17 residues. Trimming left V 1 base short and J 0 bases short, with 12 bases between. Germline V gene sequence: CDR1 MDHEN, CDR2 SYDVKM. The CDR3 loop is CASSLSPQTATNEKLFF. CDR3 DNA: TGTGCCAGCAGTTTATCCCCACAGACCGCAACTAATGAAAAACTGTTTTTT.

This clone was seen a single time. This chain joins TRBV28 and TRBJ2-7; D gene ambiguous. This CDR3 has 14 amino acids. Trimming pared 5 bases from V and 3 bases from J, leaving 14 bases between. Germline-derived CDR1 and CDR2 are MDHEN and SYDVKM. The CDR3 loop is CASSPAGEDYEQYF. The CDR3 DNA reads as TGTGCCAGCAGTCCGGCCGGAGAGGACTACGAGCAGTACTTC.

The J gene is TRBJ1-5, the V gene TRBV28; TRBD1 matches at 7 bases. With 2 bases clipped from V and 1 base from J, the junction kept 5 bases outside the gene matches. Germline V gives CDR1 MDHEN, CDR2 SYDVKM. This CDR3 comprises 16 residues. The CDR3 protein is CASSLNRGFSNQPQHF. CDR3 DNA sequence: TGTGCCAGCAGTTTAAACAGGGGTTTCAGCAATCAGCCCCAGCATTTT.

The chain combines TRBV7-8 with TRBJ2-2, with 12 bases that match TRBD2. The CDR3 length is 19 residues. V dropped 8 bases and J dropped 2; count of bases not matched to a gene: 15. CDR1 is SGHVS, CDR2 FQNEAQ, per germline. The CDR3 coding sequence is TGTGCCAGCCTGCCGGCGCTAGCGGGAGGGTGGCTAAACACCGGGGAGCTGTTTTTT. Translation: CASLPALAGGWLNTGELFF.

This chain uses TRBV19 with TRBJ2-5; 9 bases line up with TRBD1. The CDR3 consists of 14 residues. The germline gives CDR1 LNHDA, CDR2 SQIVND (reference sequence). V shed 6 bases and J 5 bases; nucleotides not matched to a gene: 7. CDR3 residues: CASSAGTGTETQYF. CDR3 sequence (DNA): TGTGCCAGTAGCGCCGGGACAGGGACGGAGACCCAGTACTTC.

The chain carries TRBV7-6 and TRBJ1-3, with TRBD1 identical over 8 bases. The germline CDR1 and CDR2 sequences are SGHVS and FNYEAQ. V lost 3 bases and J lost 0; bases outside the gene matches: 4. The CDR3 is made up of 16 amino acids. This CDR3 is CASSLDRASSGNTIYF. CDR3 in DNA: TGTGCCAGCAGCTTGGACAGGGCGTCCTCTGGAAACACCATATATTTT. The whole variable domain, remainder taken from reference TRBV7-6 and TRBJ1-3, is GAGVSQSPRYKVTKRGQDVALRCDPISGHVSLYWYRQALGQGPEFLTYFNYEAQQDKSGLPNDRFSAERPEGSISTLTIQRTEQRDSAMYRCASSLDRASSGNTIYFGEGSWLTVV.

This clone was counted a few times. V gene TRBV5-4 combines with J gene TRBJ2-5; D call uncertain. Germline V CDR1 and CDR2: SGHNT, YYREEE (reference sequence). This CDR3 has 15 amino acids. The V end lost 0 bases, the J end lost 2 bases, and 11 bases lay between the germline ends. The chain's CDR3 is CASSLGSAEQETQYF. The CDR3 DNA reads TGTGCCAGCAGCTTGGGTTCTGCGGAACAAGAGACCCAGTACTTC. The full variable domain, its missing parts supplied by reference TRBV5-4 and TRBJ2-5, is ETGVTQSPTHLIKTRGQQVTLRCSSQSGHNTVSWYQQALGQGPQFIFQYYREEENGRGNFPPRFSGLQFPNYSSELNVNALELDDSALYLCASSLGSAEQETQYFGPGTRLLVL.

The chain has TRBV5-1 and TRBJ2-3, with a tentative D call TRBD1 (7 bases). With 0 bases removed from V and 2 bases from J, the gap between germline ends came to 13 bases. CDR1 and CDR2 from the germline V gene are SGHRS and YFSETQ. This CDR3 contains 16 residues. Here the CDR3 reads CASSLAGGQNTDTQYF. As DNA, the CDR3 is TGCGCCAGCAGCTTGGCCGGGGGACAGAACACAGATACGCAGTATTTT.

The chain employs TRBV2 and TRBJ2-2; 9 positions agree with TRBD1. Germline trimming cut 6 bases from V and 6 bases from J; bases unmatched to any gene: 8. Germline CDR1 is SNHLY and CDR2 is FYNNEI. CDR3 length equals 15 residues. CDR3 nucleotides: TGTGCCAGCAGCTCCCGGGACAGGGTGGCCGGGGAGCTGTTTTTT. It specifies CASSSRDRVAGELFF.

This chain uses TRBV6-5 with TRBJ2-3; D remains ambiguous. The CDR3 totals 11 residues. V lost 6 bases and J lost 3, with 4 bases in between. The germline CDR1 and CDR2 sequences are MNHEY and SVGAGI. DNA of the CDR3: TGTGCCAGCAGATATACAGATACGCAGTATTTT. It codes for CASRYTDTQYF.

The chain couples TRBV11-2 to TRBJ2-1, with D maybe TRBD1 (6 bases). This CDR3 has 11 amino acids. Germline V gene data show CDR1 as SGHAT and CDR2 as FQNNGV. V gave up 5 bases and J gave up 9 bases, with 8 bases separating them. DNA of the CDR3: TGTGCCAGCAGCCCAGGGGCTGAGCAGTTCTTC. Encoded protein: CASSPGAEQFF.

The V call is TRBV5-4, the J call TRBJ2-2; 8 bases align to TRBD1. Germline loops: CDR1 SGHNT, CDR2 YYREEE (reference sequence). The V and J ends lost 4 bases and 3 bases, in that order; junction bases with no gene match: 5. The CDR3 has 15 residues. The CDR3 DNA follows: TGTGCCAGCAGCACCGGACAGGGCGACACCGGGGAGCTGTTTTTT. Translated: CASSTGQGDTGELFF.

The CDR3, as DNA: TGTGCCAGCAGTTTGCGACTAGCGGGGGGGCTCAGCACCGGGGAGCTGTTTTTT. Protein: CASSLRLAGGLSTGELFF. The J gene is TRBJ2-2, the V gene TRBV28; 14 positions agree with TRBD2. With 3 bases clipped from V and 4 bases from J, the junction kept 7 bases outside the gene matches. The CDR3 is 18 residues long. Germline V gene lookup returns CDR1 MDHEN and CDR2 SYDVKM. Full variable domain (rest looked up from reference TRBV28 and TRBJ2-2): DVKVTQSSRYLVKRTGEKVFLECVQDMDHENMFWYRQDPGLGLRLIYFSYDVKMKEKGDIPEGYSVSREKKERFSLILESASTNQTSMYLCASSLRLAGGLSTGELFFGEGSRLTVL.

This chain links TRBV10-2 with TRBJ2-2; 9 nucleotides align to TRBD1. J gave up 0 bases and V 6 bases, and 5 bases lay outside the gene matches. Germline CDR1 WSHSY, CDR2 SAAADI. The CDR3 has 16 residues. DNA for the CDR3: TGCGCCAGCAGGAGGGACAGGGCCTCGAACACCGGGGAGCTGTTTTTT. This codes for CASRRDRASNTGELFF.

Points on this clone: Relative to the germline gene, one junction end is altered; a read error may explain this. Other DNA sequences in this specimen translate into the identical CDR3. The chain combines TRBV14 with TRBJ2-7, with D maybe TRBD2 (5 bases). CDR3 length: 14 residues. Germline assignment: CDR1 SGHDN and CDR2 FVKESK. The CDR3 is CASSYGGFPYEQYF. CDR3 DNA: TGTGCCAGCAGCTACGGCGGGTTTCCCTACGAGCAGTACTTT.

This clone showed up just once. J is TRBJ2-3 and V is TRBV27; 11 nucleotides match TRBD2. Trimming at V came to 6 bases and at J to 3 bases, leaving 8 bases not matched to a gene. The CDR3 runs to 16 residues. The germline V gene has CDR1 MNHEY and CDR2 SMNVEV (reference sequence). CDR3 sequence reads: CASRPRTSGGTDTQYF. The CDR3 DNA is TGTGCCAGCAGACCACGTACTAGCGGGGGAACAGATACGCAGTATTTT.